A selection of T cell receptor beta chains follows, all from one sample in a study of identifying expanded T cells in peripheral blood. Data came from immunoSEQ multiplex PCR; TCRdb stores just in-frame clones and leaves some out. The sample records more than 80,000 clones, about nine tenths being singletons. Sequencing was done on a sample of blood. These receptors originate from a person aged 18 to 70 in good health. The CDR3 runs from the conserved cysteine through the conserved F or W. D genes are given only for firm matches. The size field is filled for only some rows; it gives once, few, many or a size class.

j_call: TRBJ1-3; d_call: NA; cdr3_length: 16; clone_size: NA; v_call: TRBV6-5; cdr3_aa: CASSSDSNLSGNTIYF; cdr3_nt: TGTGCCAGCAGTTCGGACAGCAACCTTTCTGGAAACACCATATATTTT
j_call: TRBJ1-2; d_call: NA; cdr3_length: 15; clone_size: few; v_call: TRBV4-3; cdr3_aa: CASSQDSAGVYGYTF; cdr3_nt: TGCGCCAGCAGCCAAGACTCGGCAGGGGTGTATGGCTACACCTTC
j_call: TRBJ2-1; d_call: NA; cdr3_length: 12; clone_size: NA; v_call: TRBV30; cdr3_aa: CAWTAYRDEQFF; cdr3_nt: TGTGCCTGGACCGCTTATCGCGATGAGCAGTTCTTC
j_call: TRBJ1-1; d_call: NA; cdr3_length: 13; clone_size: once; v_call: TRBV6-1; cdr3_aa: CASSERTGVEAFF; cdr3_nt: TGTGCCAGCAGTGAACGAACCGGGGTTGAAGCTTTCTTT
j_call: TRBJ1-3; d_call: TRBD1; cdr3_length: 14; clone_size: NA; v_call: TRBV6-5; cdr3_aa: CASRHRGSGNTIYF; cdr3_nt: TGTGCCAGCAGGCACAGGGGTAGTGGAAACACCATATATTTT
j_call: TRBJ2-2; d_call: TRBD2; cdr3_length: 18; clone_size: NA; v_call: TRBV4-2; cdr3_aa: CASSQVGSGGANTGELFF; cdr3_nt: TGTGCCAGCAGCCAAGTAGGGAGCGGGGGAGCGAACACCGGGGAGCTGTTTTTT
j_call: TRBJ1-2; d_call: NA; cdr3_length: 14; clone_size: once; v_call: TRBV10-3; cdr3_aa: CAISLGDTYYGYTF; cdr3_nt: TGTGCCATCAGTCTGGGGGACACTTACTATGGCTACACCTTC
j_call: TRBJ2-3; d_call: TRBD2; cdr3_length: 15; clone_size: NA; v_call: TRBV6-4; cdr3_aa: CASSSAGGSTDTQYF; cdr3_nt: TGTGCCAGCAGCTCAGCGGGAGGGAGCACAGATACGCAGTATTTT
j_call: TRBJ1-2; d_call: NA; cdr3_length: 11; clone_size: NA; v_call: TRBV7-9; cdr3_aa: CASSDYYGYTF; cdr3_nt: TGTGCCAGCAGCGATTACTATGGCTACACCTTC
j_call: TRBJ2-2; d_call: NA; cdr3_length: 12; clone_size: NA; v_call: TRBV28; cdr3_aa: CASSLGGRELFF; cdr3_nt: TGTGCCAGCAGTTTAGGGGGTAGGGAGCTGTTTTTT
j_call: TRBJ2-7; d_call: NA; cdr3_length: 14; clone_size: NA; v_call: TRBV4-3; cdr3_aa: CASSQDLGITWQYF; cdr3_nt: TGCGCCAGCAGCCAAGATTTGGGCATTACGTGGCAGTACTTC
j_call: TRBJ1-6; d_call: NA; cdr3_length: 12; clone_size: NA; v_call: TRBV5-1; cdr3_aa: CASSLDGSPLHF; cdr3_nt: TGCGCCAGCAGTCTCGATGGATCACCCCTCCACTTT
j_call: TRBJ2-6; d_call: NA; cdr3_length: 14; clone_size: NA; v_call: TRBV30; cdr3_aa: CALDTRSGANVLTF; cdr3_nt: TGTGCCTTGGACACCCGCTCTGGGGCCAACGTCCTGACTTTC
j_call: TRBJ2-3; d_call: TRBD1; cdr3_length: 17; clone_size: NA; v_call: TRBV19; cdr3_aa: CASSIGATGPSTDTQYF; cdr3_nt: TGTGCCAGTAGTATAGGCGCGACAGGGCCTAGCACAGATACGCAGTATTTT
j_call: TRBJ2-1; d_call: NA; cdr3_length: 16; clone_size: NA; v_call: TRBV4-1; cdr3_aa: CASSSRGHSSYNEQFF; cdr3_nt: TGCGCCAGCAGTTCCCGAGGACATAGCTCCTACAATGAGCAGTTCTTC
j_call: TRBJ2-1; d_call: NA; cdr3_length: 14; clone_size: NA; v_call: TRBV5-1; cdr3_aa: CASSLAQGANEQFF; cdr3_nt: TGCGCCAGCAGCTTGGCCCAAGGGGCCAATGAGCAGTTCTTC
j_call: TRBJ2-5; d_call: NA; cdr3_length: 14; clone_size: NA; v_call: TRBV18; cdr3_aa: CASSPGLEQETQYF; cdr3_nt: TGTGCCAGCTCACCCGGACTGGAGCAAGAGACCCAGTACTTC
j_call: TRBJ1-2; d_call: TRBD1; cdr3_length: 15; clone_size: NA; v_call: TRBV28; cdr3_aa: CASSPQGGGIYGYTF; cdr3_nt: TGTGCCAGCAGCCCACAGGGAGGGGGCATCTATGGCTACACCTTC
j_call: TRBJ1-5; d_call: NA; cdr3_length: 15; clone_size: NA; v_call: TRBV5-5; cdr3_aa: CASSDVAYSNQPQHF; cdr3_nt: TGTGCCAGCAGCGACGTCGCTTATAGCAATCAGCCCCAGCATTTT
j_call: TRBJ1-1; d_call: NA; cdr3_length: 12; clone_size: NA; v_call: TRBV30; cdr3_aa: CAWSGSNTEAFF; cdr3_nt: TGTGCCTGGAGCGGTTCTAACACTGAAGCTTTCTTT
j_call: TRBJ1-1; d_call: NA; cdr3_length: 15; clone_size: once; v_call: TRBV5-1; cdr3_aa: CASSLNGNLNTEAFF; cdr3_nt: TGCGCCAGCAGCTTGAATGGCAACCTGAACACTGAAGCTTTCTTT
j_call: TRBJ1-6; d_call: NA; cdr3_length: 14; clone_size: NA; v_call: TRBV6-6; cdr3_aa: CASSYSEGDSPLHF; cdr3_nt: TGTGCCAGCAGTTACTCTGAGGGGGATTCACCCCTCCACTTT
j_call: TRBJ2-1; d_call: TRBD2; cdr3_length: 16; clone_size: NA; v_call: TRBV19; cdr3_aa: CASSALAGNAYNEQFF; cdr3_nt: TGTGCCAGTTCGGCGCTAGCGGGAAACGCCTACAATGAGCAGTTCTTC
j_call: TRBJ2-5; d_call: TRBD1; cdr3_length: 15; clone_size: few; v_call: TRBV7-8; cdr3_aa: CASSRYQGAVETQYF; cdr3_nt: TGTGCCAGCAGCCGCTACCAGGGGGCGGTAGAGACCCAGTACTTC
j_call: TRBJ1-3; d_call: NA; cdr3_length: 15; clone_size: NA; v_call: TRBV6-5; cdr3_aa: CASREPTGGGNTIYF; cdr3_nt: TGTGCCAGCAGAGAACCGACGGGGGGAGGAAACACCATATATTTT
j_call: TRBJ1-5; d_call: TRBD1; cdr3_length: 15; clone_size: once; v_call: TRBV28; cdr3_aa: CASRTTGGQGQPQHF; cdr3_nt: TGTGCCAGCAGGACGACAGGGGGTCAGGGCCAGCCCCAGCATTTT
j_call: TRBJ2-5; d_call: TRBD1; cdr3_length: 15; clone_size: NA; v_call: TRBV28; cdr3_aa: CASSRPTGAQETQYF; cdr3_nt: TGTGCCAGCAGCCGTCCGACAGGGGCCCAAGAGACCCAGTACTTC
j_call: TRBJ1-2; d_call: TRBD1; cdr3_length: 14; clone_size: few; v_call: TRBV28; cdr3_aa: CASSSWGQAEGYTF; cdr3_nt: TGTGCCAGCAGTAGCTGGGGACAGGCGGAAGGCTACACCTTC
j_call: TRBJ1-2; d_call: NA; cdr3_length: 14; clone_size: NA; v_call: TRBV28; cdr3_aa: CASSPPTGWLSPPF; cdr3_nt: TGTGCCAGCAGTCCTCCGACAGGCTGGTTATCCCCCCCCTTC
j_call: TRBJ2-7; d_call: TRBD2; cdr3_length: 15; clone_size: NA; v_call: TRBV7-9; cdr3_aa: CASSPTGLGRYEQYF; cdr3_nt: TGTGCCAGCAGCCCTACCGGACTAGGGAGGTACGAGCAGTACTTC
j_call: TRBJ1-5; d_call: NA; cdr3_length: 13; clone_size: NA; v_call: TRBV30; cdr3_aa: CAWSVRQDQPQHF; cdr3_nt: TGTGCCTGGAGTGTAAGGCAGGACCAGCCCCAGCATTTT
j_call: TRBJ2-2; d_call: NA; cdr3_length: 17; clone_size: NA; v_call: TRBV19; cdr3_aa: CASSIWLDAPNTGELFF; cdr3_nt: TGTGCCAGTAGTATATGGTTGGACGCCCCAAACACCGGGGAGCTGTTTTTT
j_call: TRBJ1-4; d_call: TRBD1; cdr3_length: 17; clone_size: NA; v_call: TRBV14; cdr3_aa: CASSRQRMGQTNEKLFF; cdr3_nt: TGTGCCAGCAGCCGGCAAAGGATGGGACAGACTAATGAAAAACTGTTTTTT
j_call: TRBJ1-5; d_call: NA; cdr3_length: 15; clone_size: once; v_call: TRBV19; cdr3_aa: CASSIDRISNQPQHF; cdr3_nt: TGTGCCAGTAGTATAGACAGAATTAGCAATCAGCCCCAGCATTTT
j_call: TRBJ2-7; d_call: TRBD2; cdr3_length: 16; clone_size: NA; v_call: TRBV18; cdr3_aa: CASSPPAPSGNYEQYF; cdr3_nt: TGTGCCAGCTCACCACCGGCGCCTAGCGGGAACTACGAGCAGTACTTC
j_call: TRBJ1-1; d_call: NA; cdr3_length: 13; clone_size: NA; v_call: TRBV10-3; cdr3_aa: CATEGTANTEAFF; cdr3_nt: TGTGCCACGGAGGGTACGGCGAACACTGAAGCTTTCTTT
j_call: TRBJ2-4; d_call: NA; cdr3_length: 12; clone_size: NA; v_call: TRBV30; cdr3_aa: CAWSLSQNIQYF; cdr3_nt: TGTGCCTGGAGTCTTTCCCAAAACATTCAGTACTTC
j_call: TRBJ2-7; d_call: NA; cdr3_length: 11; clone_size: NA; v_call: TRBV5-6; cdr3_aa: CASSLGPEQYF; cdr3_nt: TGTGCCAGCAGCCTAGGACCCGAGCAGTACTTC
j_call: TRBJ1-1; d_call: NA; cdr3_length: 13; clone_size: NA; v_call: TRBV19; cdr3_aa: CASSIITGTEAFF; cdr3_nt: TGTGCCAGTAGTATTATCACGGGGACTGAAGCTTTCTTT
j_call: TRBJ1-5; d_call: NA; cdr3_length: 16; clone_size: few; v_call: TRBV6-1; cdr3_aa: CASSDRQVWGNQPQHF; cdr3_nt: TGTGCCAGCAGTGATCGGCAGGTATGGGGCAATCAGCCCCAGCATTTT
j_call: TRBJ2-3; d_call: TRBD2; cdr3_length: 16; clone_size: NA; v_call: TRBV5-1; cdr3_aa: CASSLGLAGTTDTQYF; cdr3_nt: TGCGCCAGCAGCTTGGGACTAGCGGGAACCACAGATACGCAGTATTTT
j_call: TRBJ1-6; d_call: NA; cdr3_length: 16; clone_size: NA; v_call: TRBV6-1; cdr3_aa: CASSEDWSSYNSPLHF; cdr3_nt: TGTGCCAGCAGTGAAGATTGGAGCTCCTATAATTCACCCCTCCACTTT
j_call: TRBJ2-1; d_call: TRBD1; cdr3_length: 18; clone_size: NA; v_call: TRBV27; cdr3_aa: CASSLVPPDRALYNEQFF; cdr3_nt: TGTGCCAGCAGTCTCGTCCCACCTGACAGGGCTCTCTACAATGAGCAGTTCTTC
j_call: TRBJ1-6; d_call: NA; cdr3_length: 15; clone_size: NA; v_call: TRBV2; cdr3_aa: CASSETDRTGTSLHF; cdr3_nt: TGTGCCAGCAGTGAAACGGACCGCACCGGAACTTCCCTCCACTTT
j_call: TRBJ2-1; d_call: NA; cdr3_length: 14; clone_size: NA; v_call: TRBV7-9; cdr3_aa: CASSDPTRNNEQFF; cdr3_nt: TGTGCCAGCAGCGATCCGACACGAAACAATGAGCAGTTCTTC
j_call: TRBJ1-1; d_call: TRBD1; cdr3_length: 15; clone_size: few; v_call: TRBV18; cdr3_aa: CASSLFGQGATEAFF; cdr3_nt: TGTGCCAGCTCACTTTTCGGACAGGGGGCGACTGAAGCTTTCTTT
j_call: TRBJ1-1; d_call: TRBD1; cdr3_length: 15; clone_size: NA; v_call: TRBV7-9; cdr3_aa: CASSSTDRGGTEAFF; cdr3_nt: TGTGCCAGCAGCTCAACAGACAGGGGAGGGACTGAAGCTTTCTTT
j_call: TRBJ1-2; d_call: NA; cdr3_length: 15; clone_size: NA; v_call: TRBV21-1; cdr3_aa: CASSRRAPWLSGYTF; cdr3_nt: TGTGCCAGCAGCAGAAGGGCCCCTTGGTTATCTGGCTACACCTTC